This T cell receptor beta chain was found in a study of blood T cell repertoires in COVID-19. The wider study: Sources were T cells, B-cell-depleted T cells, or PBMCs; the material itself was cDNA or gDNA.

The data were produced by immunoSEQ multiplex PCR, yet TCRdb's version contains in-frame clones alone and is incomplete. The sample carries fewer than 250,000 clones, approximately 90% recorded once. Recruits, aged about 18 to 100 years, lived in 24 US areas. Each participant's cohort was designated according to participant-reported clinical history. The CDR3 is 18 residues long. The germline V gene has CDR1 SGHVS and CDR2 FQNEAQ. For this clone: Germline and junction disagree at one end, which may indicate a read error.

V is TRBV7-8 and J is TRBJ2-1, with D possibly TRBD1 on 5 matching bases. The receptor comes from a man aged 50 or older who had been exposed to COVID-19. Sequenced input: PBMCs or T cells enriched from blood (not recorded which). CDR3 in amino acids: CASSLYEPEGHLGREEFF. The CDR3 DNA reads as TGTGCCAGCAGCTTATATGAGCCAGAAGGACACCTTGGGCGTGAGGAGTTCTTC.